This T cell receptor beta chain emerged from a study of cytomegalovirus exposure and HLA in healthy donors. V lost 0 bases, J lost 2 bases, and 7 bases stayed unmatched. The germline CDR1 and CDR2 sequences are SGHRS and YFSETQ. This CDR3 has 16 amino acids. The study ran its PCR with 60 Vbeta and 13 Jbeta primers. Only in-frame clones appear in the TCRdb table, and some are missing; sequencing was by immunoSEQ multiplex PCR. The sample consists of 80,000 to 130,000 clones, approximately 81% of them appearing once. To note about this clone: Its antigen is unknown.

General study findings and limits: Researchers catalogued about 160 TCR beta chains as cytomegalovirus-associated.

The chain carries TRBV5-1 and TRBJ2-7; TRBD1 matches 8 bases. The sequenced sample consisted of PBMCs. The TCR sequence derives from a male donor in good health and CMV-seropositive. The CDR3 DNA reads TGCGCCAGCAGCTTGGGTGGGGGGACAGGTGCCTACGAGCAGTACTTC. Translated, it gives CASSLGGGTGAYEQYF.